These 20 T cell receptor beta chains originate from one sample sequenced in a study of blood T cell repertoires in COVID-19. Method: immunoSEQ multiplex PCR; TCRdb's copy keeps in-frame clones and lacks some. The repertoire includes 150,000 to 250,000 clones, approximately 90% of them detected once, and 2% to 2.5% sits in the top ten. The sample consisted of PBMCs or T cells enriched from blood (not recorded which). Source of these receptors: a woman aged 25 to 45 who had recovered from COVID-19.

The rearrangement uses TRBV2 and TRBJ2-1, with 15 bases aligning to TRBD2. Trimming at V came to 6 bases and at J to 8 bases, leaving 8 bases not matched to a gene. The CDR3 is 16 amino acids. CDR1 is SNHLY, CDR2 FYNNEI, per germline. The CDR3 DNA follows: TGTGCCAGCAGAGGACTAGCGGGAGGGCCTGGCGATGAGCAGTTCTTC. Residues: CASRGLAGGPGDEQFF.

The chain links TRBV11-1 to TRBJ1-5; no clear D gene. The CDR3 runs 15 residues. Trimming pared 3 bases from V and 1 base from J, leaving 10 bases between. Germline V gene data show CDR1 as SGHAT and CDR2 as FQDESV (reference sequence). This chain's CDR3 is CASSFDGKSNQPQHF. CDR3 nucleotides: TGTGCCAGCAGCTTCGACGGGAAGAGCAATCAGCCCCAGCATTTT.

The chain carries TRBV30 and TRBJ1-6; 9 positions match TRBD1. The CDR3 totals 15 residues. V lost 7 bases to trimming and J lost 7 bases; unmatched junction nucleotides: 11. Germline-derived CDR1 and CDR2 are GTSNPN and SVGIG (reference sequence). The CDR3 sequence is CASTGGMLYNSPLHF. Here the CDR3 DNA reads TGTGCCTCGACAGGGGGAATGTTATACAATTCACCCCTCCACTTT.

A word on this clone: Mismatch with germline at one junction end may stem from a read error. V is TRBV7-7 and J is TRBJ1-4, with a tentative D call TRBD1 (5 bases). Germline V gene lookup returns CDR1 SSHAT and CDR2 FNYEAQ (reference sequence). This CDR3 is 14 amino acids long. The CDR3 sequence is CASSKGGEDEKLFF. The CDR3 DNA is TGTGCTAGCAGCAAGGGAGGGGAGGATGAAAAACTGTTTTTT.

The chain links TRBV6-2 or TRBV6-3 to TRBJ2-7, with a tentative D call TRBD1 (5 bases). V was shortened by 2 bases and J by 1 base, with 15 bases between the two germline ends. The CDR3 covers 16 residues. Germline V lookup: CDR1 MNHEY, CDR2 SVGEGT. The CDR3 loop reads CASSYPQEIYSYEQYF. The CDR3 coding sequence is TGTGCCAGCAGTTACCCACAGGAGATATATTCCTACGAGCAGTACTTC.

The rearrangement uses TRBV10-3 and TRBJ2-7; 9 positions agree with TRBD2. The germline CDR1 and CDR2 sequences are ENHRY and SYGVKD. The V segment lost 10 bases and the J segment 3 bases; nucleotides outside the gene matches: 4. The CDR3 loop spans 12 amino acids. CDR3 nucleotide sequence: TGTGCCACTAGCGGGACGGTCTACGAGCAGTACTTC. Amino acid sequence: CATSGTVYEQYF.

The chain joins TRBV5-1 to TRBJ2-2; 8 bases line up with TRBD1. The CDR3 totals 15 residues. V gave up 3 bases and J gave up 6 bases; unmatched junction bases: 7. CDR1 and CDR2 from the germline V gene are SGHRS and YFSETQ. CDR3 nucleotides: TGCGCCAGCAGCTCAAGGACAGGGTCGGCCGGGGAGCTGTTTTTT. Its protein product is CASSSRTGSAGELFF.

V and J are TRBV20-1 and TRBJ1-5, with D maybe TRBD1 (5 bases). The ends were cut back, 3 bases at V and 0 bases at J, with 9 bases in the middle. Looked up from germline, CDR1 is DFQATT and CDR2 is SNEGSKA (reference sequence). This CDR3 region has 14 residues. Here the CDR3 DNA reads TGCAGTGCTAGTCCAGGGTATAGCAATCAGCCCCAGCATTTT. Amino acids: CSASPGYSNQPQHF.

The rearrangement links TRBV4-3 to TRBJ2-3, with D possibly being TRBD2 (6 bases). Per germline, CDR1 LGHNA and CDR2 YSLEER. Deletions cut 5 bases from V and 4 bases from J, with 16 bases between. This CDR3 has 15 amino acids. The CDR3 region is CASSTRLVTSDTQYF. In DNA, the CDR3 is TGCGCCAGCAGCACCAGACTAGTAACTTCAGATACGCAGTATTTT.

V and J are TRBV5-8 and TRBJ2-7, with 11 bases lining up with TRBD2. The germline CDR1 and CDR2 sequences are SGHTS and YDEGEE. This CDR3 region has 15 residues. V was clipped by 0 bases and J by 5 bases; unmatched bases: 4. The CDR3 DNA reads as TGTGCCAGCAGCTTGGGTAGCGGGGGGGCCCACGAGCAGTACTTC. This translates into CASSLGSGGAHEQYF.

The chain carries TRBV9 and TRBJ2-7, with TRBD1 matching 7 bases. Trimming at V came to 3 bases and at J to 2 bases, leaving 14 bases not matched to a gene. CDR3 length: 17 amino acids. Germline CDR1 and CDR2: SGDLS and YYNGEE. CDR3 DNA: TGTGCCAGCAGCGATAATACCGCCGGACAGGTACCCTACGAGCAGTACTTC. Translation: CASSDNTAGQVPYEQYF.

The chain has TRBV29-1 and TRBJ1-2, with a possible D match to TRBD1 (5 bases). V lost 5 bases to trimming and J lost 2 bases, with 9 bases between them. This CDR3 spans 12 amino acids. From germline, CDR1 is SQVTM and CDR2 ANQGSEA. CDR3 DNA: TGCAGCGTTTGGGGGGACAACTATGGCTACACCTTC. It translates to CSVWGDNYGYTF. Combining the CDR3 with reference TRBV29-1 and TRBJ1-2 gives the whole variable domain SAVISQKPSRDICQRGTSLTIQCQVDSQVTMMFWYRQQPGQSLTLIATANQGSEATYESGFVIDKFPISRPNLTFSTLTVSNMSPEDSSIYLCSVWGDNYGYTFGSGTRLTVV.

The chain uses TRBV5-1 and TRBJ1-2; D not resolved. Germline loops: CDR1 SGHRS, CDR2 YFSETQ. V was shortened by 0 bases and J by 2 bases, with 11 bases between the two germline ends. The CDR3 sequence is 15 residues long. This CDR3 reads CASSLGVRANYGYTF. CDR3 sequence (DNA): TGCGCCAGCAGCTTGGGGGTGAGGGCCAACTATGGCTACACCTTC. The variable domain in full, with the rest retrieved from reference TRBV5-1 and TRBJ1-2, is KAGVTQTPRYLIKTRGQQVTLSCSPISGHRSVSWYQQTPGQGLQFLFEYFSETQRNKGNFPGRFSGRQFSNSRSEMNVSTLELGDSALYLCASSLGVRANYGYTFGSGTRLTVV.

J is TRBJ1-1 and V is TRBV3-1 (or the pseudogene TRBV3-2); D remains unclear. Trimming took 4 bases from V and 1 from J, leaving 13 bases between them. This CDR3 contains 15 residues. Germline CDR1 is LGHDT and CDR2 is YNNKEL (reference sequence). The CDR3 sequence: CASSLLLRANTEAFF. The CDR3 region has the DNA TGTGCCAGCAGCCTCCTATTGAGGGCGAACACTGAAGCTTTCTTT.

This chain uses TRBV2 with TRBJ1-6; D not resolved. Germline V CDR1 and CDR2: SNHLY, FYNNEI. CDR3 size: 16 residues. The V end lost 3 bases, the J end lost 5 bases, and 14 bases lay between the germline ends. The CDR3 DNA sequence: TGTGCCAGCAGTGATATGACGATGGCGGATAATTCACCCCTCCACTTT. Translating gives CASSDMTMADNSPLHF.

Here the CDR3 DNA reads TGCGCCAGCAGCCCCCGGGTCCTACTCTATGGCTACACCTTC. This gives the protein CASSPRVLLYGYTF. The rearrangement links TRBV4-3 to TRBJ1-2; D is unclear. V shed 4 bases and J shed 4 bases, with 13 bases lying between them. This CDR3 comprises 14 residues. Per germline, CDR1 LGHNA and CDR2 YSLEER.

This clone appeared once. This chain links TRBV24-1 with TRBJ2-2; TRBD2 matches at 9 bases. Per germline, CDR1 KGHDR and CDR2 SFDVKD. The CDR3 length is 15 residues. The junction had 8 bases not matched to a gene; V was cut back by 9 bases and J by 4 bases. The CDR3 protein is CATPGTSLVTGELFF. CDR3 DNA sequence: TGTGCCACCCCCGGGACTAGCTTAGTCACCGGGGAGCTGTTTTTT.

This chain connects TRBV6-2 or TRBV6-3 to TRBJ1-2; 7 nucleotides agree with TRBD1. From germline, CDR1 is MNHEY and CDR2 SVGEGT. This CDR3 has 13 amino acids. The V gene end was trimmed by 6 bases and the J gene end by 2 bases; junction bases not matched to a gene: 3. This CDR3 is CASSNRGNYGYTF. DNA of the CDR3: TGTGCCAGCAGCAACAGGGGCAACTATGGCTACACCTTC.

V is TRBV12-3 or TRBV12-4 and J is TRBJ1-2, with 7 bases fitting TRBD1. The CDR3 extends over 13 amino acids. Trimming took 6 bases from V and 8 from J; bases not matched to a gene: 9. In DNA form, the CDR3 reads TGTGCCAGCAGCGTTATGACAGGGTACGGCTACACCTTC. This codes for CASSVMTGYGYTF.

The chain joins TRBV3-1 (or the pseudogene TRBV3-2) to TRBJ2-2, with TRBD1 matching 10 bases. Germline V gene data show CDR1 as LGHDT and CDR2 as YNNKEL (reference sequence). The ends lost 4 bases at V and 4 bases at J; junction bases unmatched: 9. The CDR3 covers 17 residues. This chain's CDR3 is CASSPIRTGGSTGELFF. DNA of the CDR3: TGTGCCAGCAGCCCGATTAGGACAGGGGGTAGCACCGGGGAGCTGTTTTTT.